A selection of T cell receptor beta chains follows, all from one sample in a study of neurological immune-mediated disorders. TCRdb re-analysed the 5' RACE reads in MiXCR, keeping a single row per CDR3 protein. The sample shows about 76,000 distinct CDR3 sequences, more than 15% of them seen only once. Material for sequencing was PBMCs. The receptors were sampled from a middle-aged woman in good health. Both conserved end residues are part of each CDR3. The order of the fields is V gene, CDR3 length, J gene, CDR3 protein.

>TRBV28|20|TRBJ2-4
CASSLLQLRDTCGAKNIQYF
>TRBV6-2/TRBV6-3|15|TRBJ1-3
CASSTRGTEGNTIYF
>TRBV6-6|15|TRBJ2-4
CASQLYDSGGGIQYF
>TRBV7-2|14|TRBJ2-5
CASSLAAGTETQYF
>TRBV6-2/TRBV6-3|13|TRBJ2-7
CASSYADGYEQYF
>TRBV2|16|TRBJ2-1
CASRRTLISSYNEQFF
>TRBV4-3|14|TRBJ2-1
CASSQDGGLNEQFF
>TRBV7-2|14|TRBJ2-1
CASSRPTTRNEQFF
>TRBV20-1|14|TRBJ1-1
CSARKADSFGEAFF
>TRBV2|13|TRBJ2-5
CASLRDEQETQYF
>TRBV30|16|TRBJ1-6
CAWSVRDRHPFAPLHF
>TRBV5-1|16|TRBJ2-1
CASSQTRGGSYNEQFF
>TRBV5-6|16|TRBJ2-2
CASSLPSGGYTGELFF
>TRBV4-2|15|TRBJ2-1
CASSQGIGSYNEQFF
>TRBV9|16|TRBJ2-1
CASSVTSGANYNEQFF
>TRBV5-4|13|TRBJ2-1
CASSQASYNEQFF
>TRBV20-1|16|TRBJ2-1
CSAREGSGGAEDEQFF
>TRBV10-3|13|TRBJ2-1
CAIMGEGNNEQFF
>TRBV9|20|TRBJ2-1
CASSVGLGLAGGEWYNEQFF
>TRBV7-2|14|TRBJ2-7
CASSHPPSSYEQYF
>TRBV6-6|14|TRBJ1-4
CASSFAGSNEKLFF
>TRBV20-1|13|TRBJ2-1
CSAPGQGVNEQFF
>TRBV7-3|16|TRBJ2-1
CASSLSTGVGGNEQFF
>TRBV7-2|14|TRBJ2-3
CASSLDRAADTQYF
>TRBV7-2|22|TRBJ2-1
CASSFLGRGGLASHPRDNEQFF
>TRBV6-6|14|TRBJ2-5
CASSSTGGQETQYF
>TRBV20-1|13|TRBJ2-5
CSARPQGRETQYF
>TRBV20-1|16|TRBJ2-5
CSARALAGGNQETQYF
>TRBV5-1|14|TRBJ1-1
CASSYRDMNTEAFF
>TRBV7-2|14|TRBJ1-1
CASSLGTGRTEAFF
>TRBV12-3/TRBV12-4|13|TRBJ1-1
CASSMRSGNKAFF
>TRBV10-3|14|TRBJ2-3
CAISGTRSTDTQYF
>TRBV7-3|14|TRBJ2-3
CASSWYRGADTQYF
>TRBV20-1|16|TRBJ2-7
CSASAIRGGFPYEQYF
>TRBV7-2|15|TRBJ1-6
CASSLDRGDNSPLHF
>TRBV4-3|13|TRBJ2-3
CASSWSQGDTQYF
>TRBV15|14|TRBJ1-1
CATSRAGGQGEAFF
>TRBV14|13|TRBJ1-1
CASSQSRTTEAFF
>TRBV2|13|TRBJ2-5
CASREGGVETQYF
>TRBV2|14|TRBJ2-2
CASTVGGDTGELFF
>TRBV10-2|15|TRBJ1-5
CASSPFYGGNQPQHF
>TRBV3-1|15|TRBJ2-1
CASSLPSGGNNEQFF
>TRBV28|17|TRBJ2-5
CASSLAPRGGRQETQYF
>TRBV27|14|TRBJ1-1
CASSPYRGNTEAFF
>TRBV7-2|19|TRBJ2-5
CASTLWARGQFLGGSTQYF
>TRBV5-1|14|TRBJ2-3
CASSLRTGKDTQYF
>TRBV12-3/TRBV12-4|14|TRBJ1-2
CASSHHRGNYGYTF
>TRBV7-3|15|TRBJ2-7
CASRLSSSGVYEQYF
>TRBV5-1|19|TRBJ2-1
CASSPDGTGGAGGRNEQFF
>TRBV29-1|13|TRBJ1-1
CSWGSGGRTEAFF
>TRBV5-1|16|TRBJ1-4
CASIGSQVATNEKLFF
>TRBV6-5|11|TRBJ1-3
CASIGGNTIYF
>TRBV3-1|14|TRBJ1-2
CASSPTETVGGYTF
>TRBV4-1|15|TRBJ2-5
CASSWQTSGVETQYF
>TRBV29-1|12|TRBJ2-2
CSAPHNTGELFF
>TRBV12-3/TRBV12-4|13|TRBJ2-2
CASRAVNTGELFF
>TRBV12-3/TRBV12-4|16|TRBJ2-2
CASRLTSGGNTGELFF